This TCR beta chain was sequenced in a study of shared clonotypes between healthy human individuals. About the study: The study drew on a couple of women and three men aged 18 to 49 as donors.

Method: immunoSEQ multiplex PCR; TCRdb's copy keeps in-frame clones and lacks some. The table lists about 2.4 million clones, approximately 93% of them singletons. Per germline, CDR1 SGHRS and CDR2 YFSETQ. V lost 6 bases and J lost 4; bases outside the gene matches: 14. This CDR3 is 16 amino acids long. Every donor was a Caucasian adult from Nashville, Tennessee. CD4+ cells yielded CD45RA+ naive and CD45RA-negative memory subsets. A note on this clone: Its target is unknown.

Overall study findings and caveats: A reduction in generation probabilities was seen for non-shared clonotypes relative to those shared by all four donors.

The V gene is TRBV5-1, the J gene TRBJ1-1; 8 nucleotides agree with TRBD1. Source material: naive CD4+ T cells from PBMCs. Subset noted: CD45RA+ positively selected. The TCR comes from a man in his late teens or twenties in good health. Some clones in this sample may be carry-over from other donors' samples. The chain's CDR3 is CASNPGFRDRRTEAFF. The CDR3 region has the DNA TGCGCCAGCAACCCGGGGTTTAGGGACAGGCGCACTGAAGCTTTCTTT.